These 25 T cell receptor beta chains came from one sample sequenced in a study of cytomegalovirus exposure and HLA in healthy donors (dated by TCRdb to about 2017). Library creation used the immunoSEQ multiplex PCR assay. The multiplex PCR relied on a mix of 60 forward primers for TCR Vbeta segments and 13 reverse primers for TCR Jbeta segments. TCRdb mirrors the immuneACCESS table, restricted to in-frame sequences. Some clones are absent from its copies; in checked studies, under half trace to an unresolved V gene, and the reason for the others is unknown. The sample has fewer than 150,000 clones on record, roughly 83% of them singletons. More than 4% of the sample belongs to the ten largest clones. Sample: PBMCs. The receptors originated from a man aged 40-55 years in good health and CMV-seropositive.

The chain recombines TRBV7-2 with TRBJ1-6, with TRBD1 identical over 10 bases. Per germline, CDR1 SGHTA and CDR2 FQGNSA. V dropped 1 base and J dropped 10; count of bases not matched to a gene: 4. This CDR3 comprises 15 residues. As DNA, the CDR3 is TGTGCCAGCAGCTTAGTGGGGACAGGGGTCTCACCCCTCCACTTT. Translation: CASSLVGTGVSPLHF.

This clone showed up just once. In DNA form, the CDR3 reads TGTGCCATCAAGATAACTAGTGGGGACACTGAAGCTTTCTTT. Translation: CAIKITSGDTEAFF. The chain recombines TRBV10-3 with TRBJ1-1; D is unresolved. V was trimmed by 7 bases and J by 3 bases, leaving 15 bases between them. CDR1 ENHRY and CDR2 SYGVKD come from the germline V gene. The CDR3 runs to 14 residues.

V usage is TRBV7-9 and J usage is TRBJ2-1, with D tentatively TRBD1 (6 bases). The V gene lost 4 bases and the J gene lost 0 bases, with 16 bases spanning the gap. This CDR3 is built from 17 residues. Germline values: CDR1 SEHNR, CDR2 FQNEAQ (reference sequence). CDR3 loop: CASSSIHGGSSYNEQFF. For the CDR3, the DNA is TGTGCCAGCAGCTCTATCCATGGGGGCAGCTCCTACAATGAGCAGTTCTTC.

The CDR3 reads CASSNTTGMNTEAFF. In DNA, the CDR3 is TGTGCCAGCAGCAACACGACAGGGATGAACACTGAAGCTTTCTTT. V gene TRBV5-4 combines with J gene TRBJ1-1; 7 bases line up with TRBD1. This CDR3 has 15 residues. Losses at the gene ends were 4 bases for V and 0 bases for J; bases not matched to a gene: 6. Germline assignment: CDR1 SGHNT and CDR2 YYREEE (reference sequence).

This clone was observed a single time. The chain carries TRBV7-6 and TRBJ1-1; D remains ambiguous. V was trimmed by 0 bases and J by 1 base, leaving 18 bases between them. The CDR3 length is 18 residues. In germline, CDR1 is SGHVS, CDR2 FNYEAQ. The CDR3 coding sequence is TGTGCCAGCAGCTTAGCGGATCTAAAGGGTCGGGGGAACACTGAAGCTTTCTTT. This encodes CASSLADLKGRGNTEAFF.

V usage is TRBV6-5 and J usage is TRBJ2-5; D perhaps matches TRBD1 (6 bases). CDR3 length equals 15 residues. The germline gives CDR1 MNHEY, CDR2 SVGAGI. V lost 7 bases and J 7 bases, leaving 22 bases between the germline ends. DNA of the CDR3: TGTGCCAGCAAACCCTTCGGTCCAGGGGTGACGACCCAGTACTTC. This gives the protein CASKPFGPGVTTQYF.

The chain uses TRBV7-9 and TRBJ2-7; 12 bases match TRBD1. The V segment lost 8 bases and the J segment 5 bases; nucleotides outside the gene matches: 7. Germline values: CDR1 SEHNR, CDR2 FQNEAQ (reference sequence). CDR3 size: 14 residues. The CDR3 coding sequence is TGTGCCAGCCATGGGGACAGGGGGCTGGACGAGCAGTACTTC. Translation gives CASHGDRGLDEQYF. Looking up the rest from reference TRBV7-9 and TRBJ2-7 gives the full variable domain: DTGVSQNPRHKITKRGQNVTFRCDPISEHNRLYWYRQTLGQGPEFLTYFQNEAQLEKSRLLSDRFSAERPKGSFSTLEIQRTEQGDSAMYLCASHGDRGLDEQYFGPGTRLTVT.

This clone came up a few times. This chain uses TRBV5-1 with TRBJ1-1; possible D gene TRBD1, 6 bases. Germline V gene lookup returns CDR1 SGHRS and CDR2 YFSETQ. V dropped 3 bases and J dropped 5 bases, with 8 bases sitting between them. This CDR3 is built from 12 residues. CDR3 sequence (DNA): TGCGCCAGCAGCTCAAGGGGGACTGAAGCTTTCTTT. Protein sequence: CASSSRGTEAFF.

V gene TRBV11-2 combines with J gene TRBJ2-5; 9 positions agree with TRBD1. J was trimmed by 5 bases and V by 3 bases; bases with no gene match: 1. CDR1 and CDR2 from the germline V gene are SGHAT and FQNNGV. The CDR3 runs 13 residues. The CDR3 region is CASSLGQGETQYF. The DNA of the CDR3 is TGTGCCAGCAGCTTGGGACAGGGTGAGACCCAGTACTTC.

The chain employs TRBV18 and TRBJ2-7; 7 bases are a match to TRBD2. The length of the CDR3 is 16 residues. V trimming: 3 bases; J trimming: 5 bases; junction bases outside the gene matches: 13. In germline, CDR1 is KGHSH, CDR2 LQKENI. In nucleotides, the CDR3 is TGTGCCAGCTCACCTTATACTCCAGCGGGAAAGGACGAGCAGTACTTC. It encodes CASSPYTPAGKDEQYF.

This clone has just a few counts. This chain joins TRBV6-5 and TRBJ2-3; maybe TRBD2 (6 bases). V was cut by 2 bases and J by 4 bases, with 7 bases left in between. The CDR3 totals 13 residues. The germline V gene encodes CDR1 MNHEY and CDR2 SVGAGI. CDR3 amino acids: CASSYSGSDTQYF. For the CDR3, the DNA is TGTGCCAGCAGTTACAGCGGGTCAGATACGCAGTATTTT.

The V call is TRBV6-5, the J call TRBJ2-5; 10 bases fit TRBD2. The CDR3 totals 15 residues. Germline V gene sequence: CDR1 MNHEY, CDR2 SVGAGI. V shed 5 bases and J 5 bases; nucleotides not matched to a gene: 8. This CDR3 is CASSRSGRAWETQYF. The DNA for the CDR3 is TGTGCCAGCAGTCGGAGCGGGAGGGCCTGGGAGACCCAGTACTTC.

The CDR3 bases are TGTGCCAGCAGTTTACAAGGACAGGGGTCGCAGCCCCAGCATTTT. Protein product: CASSLQGQGSQPQHF. This chain uses TRBV28 with TRBJ1-5; TRBD1 matches 9 bases. CDR1 is MDHEN, CDR2 SYDVKM, per germline. Trimming took 2 bases from V and 7 from J; bases not matched to a gene: 6. CDR3 length: 15 residues. Variable domain in full (rest from reference TRBV28 and TRBJ1-5): DVKVTQSSRYLVKRTGEKVFLECVQDMDHENMFWYRQDPGLGLRLIYFSYDVKMKEKGDIPEGYSVSREKKERFSLILESASTNQTSMYLCASSLQGQGSQPQHFGDGTRLSIL.

V gene TRBV5-1 combines with J gene TRBJ2-1; D possibly corresponds to TRBD2 (5 bases). This CDR3 spans 16 amino acids. Germline V gives CDR1 SGHRS, CDR2 YFSETQ. V lost 0 bases and J 2 bases, leaving 12 bases between the germline ends. Here the CDR3 reads CASSLAEGLPYNEQFF. The CDR3 DNA reads TGCGCCAGCAGCTTGGCCGAGGGCCTCCCCTACAATGAGCAGTTCTTC.

DNA of the CDR3: TGTGCCAGTAGTGCAGACAGGGCTCTCGGCTATGGCTACACCTTC. Its translation: CASSADRALGYGYTF. The gene calls are TRBV19 and TRBJ1-2; 7 bases align to TRBD1. There are 15 residues in the CDR3. Germline loops: CDR1 LNHDA, CDR2 SQIVND (reference sequence). V gave up 5 bases and J gave up 4 bases; unmatched junction bases: 10.

The chain recombines TRBV7-6 with TRBJ1-1; D is ambiguous. Trimming cost V 4 bases and J 2 bases, with 8 bases left between them. Germline CDR1 is SGHVS and CDR2 is FNYEAQ. The CDR3 runs 13 residues. CDR3 nucleotides: TGTGCCAGCAGCTCCCAGGAAAACACTGAAGCTTTCTTT. Amino acids: CASSSQENTEAFF. The variable domain in full, with the rest retrieved from reference TRBV7-6 and TRBJ1-1, is GAGVSQSPRYKVTKRGQDVALRCDPISGHVSLYWYRQALGQGPEFLTYFNYEAQQDKSGLPNDRFSAERPEGSISTLTIQRTEQRDSAMYRCASSSQENTEAFFGQGTRLTVV.

In this sample, this clone turned up a few times. J is TRBJ2-1 and V is TRBV13; D is possibly TRBD2 (6 bases). Germline lookup yields CDR1 PRHDT and CDR2 FYEKMQ (reference sequence). The CDR3 is 13 residues long. V gave up 5 bases and J gave up 6 bases, with 11 bases separating them. The CDR3 sequence: CASSVGTPNEQFF. In DNA form, the CDR3 reads TGTGCCAGCAGCGTCGGGACTCCCAATGAGCAGTTCTTC.

The rearrangement links TRBV5-1 to TRBJ2-2; D not certain. Trimming pared 0 bases from V and 3 bases from J, leaving 12 bases between. The CDR3 is made up of 16 amino acids. Germline CDR1 SGHRS, CDR2 YFSETQ. CDR3 bases: TGCGCCAGCAGCTTGGCCTTGAGAGCCCACACCGGGGAGCTGTTTTTT. Protein sequence: CASSLALRAHTGELFF.

This chain joins TRBV30 and TRBJ2-3; TRBD2 agrees at 11 bases. The V and J ends lost 0 bases and 0 bases, in that order; junction bases with no gene match: 5. This CDR3 region has 17 residues. Germline values: CDR1 GTSNPN, CDR2 SVGIG (reference sequence). CDR3 residues: CAWSVLRTSGSTDTQYF. The CDR3 DNA sequence: TGTGCCTGGAGTGTACTCCGGACTAGCGGGAGCACAGATACGCAGTATTTT.

The V call is TRBV6-5, the J call TRBJ2-7; D is perhaps TRBD1 (5 bases). Per the germline V gene, CDR1 is MNHEY and CDR2 is SVGAGI. The CDR3 totals 13 residues. V was shortened by 7 bases and J by 4 bases, with 14 bases between the two germline ends. The CDR3 nucleotides are TGTGCCAGCACCTCGCTTCAGGGTTACGAGCAGTACTTC. The encoded protein is CASTSLQGYEQYF.

CDR3: CASSYNGETNEQFF. CDR3 DNA sequence: TGTGCCAGCAGTTATAACGGGGAGACTAATGAGCAGTTCTTC. This chain connects TRBV6-5 to TRBJ2-1; maybe TRBD2 (5 bases). Trimming pared 3 bases from V and 7 bases from J, leaving 13 bases between. Looked up from germline, CDR1 is MNHEY and CDR2 is SVGAGI. This CDR3 is 14 amino acids long.

V is TRBV7-9 and J is TRBJ1-3, with D maybe TRBD1 (6 bases). Germline-derived CDR1 and CDR2 are SEHNR and FQNEAQ (reference sequence). V shed 5 bases and J shed 0 bases, with 8 bases lying between them. This CDR3 spans 14 amino acids. CDR3 sequence (DNA): TGTGCCAGCAGCCCGGGACACTCTGGAAACACCATATATTTT. Protein product: CASSPGHSGNTIYF.

V is TRBV5-1 and J is TRBJ2-1; tentatively, D is TRBD2 (5 bases). Deletions cut 4 bases from V and 6 bases from J, with 17 bases between. The CDR3 is 15 residues long. Germline V gene sequence: CDR1 SGHRS, CDR2 YFSETQ. CDR3 sequence: CASSPGISRANEQFF. DNA for the CDR3: TGCGCCAGCAGCCCGGGGATATCTCGGGCCAATGAGCAGTTCTTC.

V usage is TRBV7-9 and J usage is TRBJ1-4; 10 positions match TRBD1. After removal of 5 bases from V and 8 bases from J, the junction contained 8 bases not matched to a gene. From germline, CDR1 is SEHNR and CDR2 FQNEAQ (reference sequence). There are 15 residues in the CDR3. The CDR3 loop is CASSATGTGEEKLFF. DNA of the CDR3: TGTGCCAGCAGCGCGACCGGGACAGGGGAAGAAAAACTGTTTTTT. The whole variable domain, remainder taken from reference TRBV7-9 and TRBJ1-4, is DTGVSQNPRHKITKRGQNVTFRCDPISEHNRLYWYRQTLGQGPEFLTYFQNEAQLEKSRLLSDRFSAERPKGSFSTLEIQRTEQGDSAMYLCASSATGTGEEKLFFGSGTQLSVL.

For this clone: Other DNA sequences in this sample translate to the same CDR3. The rearrangement joins TRBV5-1 to TRBJ2-7; a possible D gene is TRBD2 (5 bases). V lost 0 bases, J lost 3 bases, and 10 bases lay in between. CDR1 is SGHRS and CDR2 is YFSETQ in the germline V gene. The CDR3 totals 14 residues. The CDR3 protein is CASSLGSGGYEQYF. The CDR3, as DNA: TGCGCCAGCAGCTTGGGTAGTGGAGGCTACGAGCAGTACTTC.